These 24 T cell receptor beta chains originate from one sample sequenced in a study of regulatory T cells in long-lasting Graves disease. Noted time point: newly diagnosed GD, antithyroid drugs for less than 3 months. PBMC-extracted RNA yielded the TCR library. In building TCR beta libraries, iRepertoire HTBI primers were used together with Arm-PCR of CDR3 regions. TCRdb used MiXCR to reprocess the multiplex PCR reads, holding one entry per CDR3 protein. The sample records about 220,000 distinct CDR3 sequences, around a fifth being singletons. These sequences were also reported in another study, on T cells in Graves' hyperthyroidism and ophthalmopathy.

The sample consisted of peripheral blood mononuclear cells (PBMCs), taken at new diagnosis, from a patient treated with antithyroid drugs. The receptors were sampled from a woman in her 30s with Graves disease.

As for this clonotype: Given a much more abundant clone one base away, this may be a read error. The chain employs TRBV11-2 and TRBJ2-6; D is perhaps TRBD1 (5 bases). The CDR3 has 14 residues. Per germline, CDR1 SGHAT and CDR2 FQNNGV. The CDR3 DNA reads TGTGCCAGCAGCTCCCTCTCTGGGGCCAACGTCCCGACTTTC. Residues: CASSSLSGANVPTF.

The sample holds many counts of this clonotype. The rearrangement links TRBV2 to TRBJ2-3; 12 bases line up with TRBD2. V lost 6 bases to trimming and J lost 0 bases; unmatched junction nucleotides: 4. The length of the CDR3 is 16 residues. From germline, CDR1 is SNHLY and CDR2 FYNNEI. The CDR3 region is CASSGLAGLSTDTQYF. DNA of the CDR3: TGTGCCAGCAGCGGACTAGCGGGGTTAAGCACAGATACGCAGTATTTT.

The table lists this clonotype with many counts. The rearrangement links TRBV20-1 to TRBJ1-5; 10 bases fit TRBD1. With 0 bases clipped from V and 2 bases from J, the junction kept 10 bases outside the gene matches. Germline CDR1 DFQATT, CDR2 SNEGSKA (reference sequence). The CDR3 consists of 18 residues. CDR3 sequence: CSARDRDRGRVGNQPQHF. The CDR3 DNA reads TGCAGTGCTAGAGATCGCGACAGGGGGCGGGTCGGCAATCAGCCCCAGCATTTT.

As for this clonotype: Germline and junction disagree at one end, which may indicate a read error. This chain links TRBV20-1 with TRBJ1-5; D perhaps matches TRBD1 (5 bases). The V gene's germline CDR1 is DFQATT and CDR2 SNEGSKA (reference sequence). CDR3 size: 16 residues. The CDR3 DNA reads TGCAGTACTAGAGATCTTCTTGGGGGGGTCAATCAGCCCCAGCATTTT. Its protein product is CSTRDLLGGVNQPQHF.

Comment on this clonotype: This likely traces to a read error, being one base from a far larger clone. This chain connects TRBV11-2 to TRBJ1-1, with D maybe TRBD1 (5 bases). V was trimmed by 1 base and J by 1 base, leaving 10 bases between them. Germline values: CDR1 SGHAT, CDR2 FQNNGV. The CDR3 sequence is 15 residues long. The CDR3 reads CASSLGTGRNTEAFF. CDR3 bases: TGTGCCAGCAGCTTAGGAACGGGACGGAACACTGAAGCTTTCTTT.

This clonotype showed up many times. The chain carries TRBV7-3 and TRBJ1-2, with 9 bases aligning to TRBD1. The CDR3 has 17 amino acids. J was trimmed by 1 base and V by 2 bases; bases with no gene match: 8. Germline values: CDR1 SGHTA, CDR2 FQGTGA. The CDR3 coding sequence is TGTGCCAGCAGCTTACCCGCCGGGACAGGGATTAACTATGGCTACACCTTC. Translated: CASSLPAGTGINYGYTF.

This clonotype has ten or more counts. J is TRBJ1-1 and V is TRBV12-3 or TRBV12-4; D is perhaps TRBD1 (5 bases). Trimming took 5 bases from V and 0 from J, leaving 10 bases between them. The CDR3 covers 14 residues. The DNA for the CDR3 is TGTGCCAGCAGTGAAGGGGCCCTGAACACTGAAGCTTTCTTT. It is translated as CASSEGALNTEAFF.

The table lists this clonotype with many counts. The chain links TRBV5-6 to TRBJ1-1; no clear D. The CDR3 is 11 amino acids. V was clipped by 2 bases and J by 3 bases, with 2 bases between them. Per germline, CDR1 SGHDT and CDR2 YYEEEE. CDR3 DNA sequence: TGTGCCAGCAGCTTTCACACTGAAGCTTTCTTT. It encodes CASSFHTEAFF. The whole variable domain, remainder taken from reference TRBV5-6 and TRBJ1-1, is DAGVTQSPTHLIKTRGQQVTLRCSPKSGHDTVSWYQQALGQGPQFIFQYYEEEERQRGNFPDRFSGHQFPNYSSELNVNALLLGDSALYLCASSFHTEAFFGQGTRLTVV.

In this sample, this clonotype turned up many times. V usage is TRBV3-1 and J usage is TRBJ2-3; D is possibly TRBD1 (6 bases). Per the germline V gene, CDR1 is LGHDT and CDR2 is YNNKEL (reference sequence). This CDR3 is built from 14 residues. Trimming took 3 bases from V and 0 from J, leaving 7 bases between them. CDR3 in DNA: TGTGCCAGCAGCCAGGGACACAGCACAGATACGCAGTATTTT. This gives the protein CASSQGHSTDTQYF.

V usage is TRBV12-3 or TRBV12-4 and J usage is TRBJ2-3; maybe TRBD1 (6 bases). The CDR3 has 13 residues. The V end was cut by 8 bases, the J end by 5 bases, with 14 bases between. CDR3 residues: CASSSGAEDTQYF. DNA for the CDR3: TGTGCCAGCTCTTCAGGGGCAGAAGATACGCAGTATTTT.

This clonotype is termed medium-sized. CDR3 in DNA: TGTGCCAGCAGTTTGGGCAGAGACAATGAGCAGTTCTTC. This codes for CASSLGRDNEQFF. V usage is TRBV27 and J usage is TRBJ2-1, with D unclear. Germline V gene lookup returns CDR1 MNHEY and CDR2 SMNVEV (reference sequence). The germline V and J ends were trimmed by 3 bases and 5 bases, with 8 bases remaining between them. The CDR3 length is 13 residues.

This clonotype occurred many times. The chain is built from TRBV7-9 and TRBJ1-3; 9 nucleotides align to TRBD1. The CDR3 loop spans 14 amino acids. Germline V CDR1 and CDR2: SEHNR, FQNEAQ (reference sequence). The junction had 3 bases not matched to a gene; V was cut back by 4 bases and J by 5 bases. The CDR3 spells CASSSGQGRNTIYF. CDR3 nucleotides: TGTGCCAGCAGCTCGGGACAGGGTAGAAACACCATATATTTT.

This clonotype was counted ten times or more. The gene calls are TRBV7-9 and TRBJ2-7, with D unresolved. Germline CDR1 is SEHNR and CDR2 is FQNEAQ (reference sequence). The CDR3 spans 13 residues. The ends were cut back, 5 bases at V and 2 bases at J, with 10 bases in the middle. CDR3 amino acids: CASSETPAYEQYF. The DNA for the CDR3 is TGTGCCAGCAGCGAGACACCTGCCTACGAGCAGTACTTC.

This clonotype has ten or more counts. The V and J genes are TRBV11-3 and TRBJ1-2, with TRBD1 matching 8 bases. Germline assignment: CDR1 SGHNT and CDR2 YENEEA. This CDR3 region has 16 residues. With 0 bases clipped from V and 2 bases from J, the junction kept 5 bases outside the gene matches. The CDR3 spells CASSLEGRQGNYGYTF. The CDR3 coding sequence is TGTGCCAGCAGCTTAGAGGGACGACAGGGGAACTATGGCTACACCTTC.

This clonotype was seen a few times. The chain employs TRBV4-1 and TRBJ2-2; D is possibly TRBD2 (6 bases). The V end was cut by 2 bases, the J end by 0 bases, with 10 bases between. The CDR3 covers 16 residues. Germline-derived CDR1 and CDR2 are MGHRA and YSYEKL. As DNA, the CDR3 is TGCGCCAGCAGCCAATCGGCGGGGACGAACACCGGGGAGCTGTTTTTT. It encodes CASSQSAGTNTGELFF.

This clonotype appeared a few times. This chain uses TRBV19 with TRBJ2-7; no clear D. Deletions cut 1 base from V and 4 bases from J, with 14 bases between. Germline-derived CDR1 and CDR2 are LNHDA and SQIVND (reference sequence). This CDR3 is 15 amino acids long. This CDR3 is CASSIAAGLNYEQYF. The DNA of the CDR3 is TGTGCCAGTAGTATAGCGGCAGGTCTCAATTACGAGCAGTACTTC. Variable domain in full (rest from reference TRBV19 and TRBJ2-7): DGGITQSPKYLFRKEGQNVTLSCEQNLNHDAMYWYRQDPGQGLRLIYYSQIVNDFQKGDIAEGYSVSREKKESFPLTVTSAQKNPTAFYLCASSIAAGLNYEQYFGPGTRLTVT.

At least ten counts were recorded for this clonotype. The chain uses TRBV2 and TRBJ2-3, with 8 bases matching TRBD2. The germline V gene has CDR1 SNHLY and CDR2 FYNNEI. This CDR3 is built from 16 residues. The junction had 18 bases not matched to a gene; V was cut back by 10 bases and J by 6 bases. CDR3 in DNA: TGTGCCAACAGGAAAACCCTTGCGGGAGGACTGGATACGCAGTATTTT. Translating it yields CANRKTLAGGLDTQYF.

At least ten counts were recorded for this clonotype. This rearrangement joins TRBV3-1 to TRBJ2-5, with D maybe TRBD1 (6 bases). Per germline, CDR1 LGHDT and CDR2 YNNKEL (reference sequence). The length of the CDR3 is 12 residues. V lost 6 bases and J lost 4, with 9 bases in between. The CDR3 sequence: CASREQGETQYF. The CDR3 bases are TGTGCCAGCAGAGAACAGGGAGAGACCCAGTACTTC.

This clonotype was observed at least ten times. V is TRBV12-5 and J is TRBJ2-1; perhaps TRBD1 as D (5 bases). Germline V gene data show CDR1 as LGHNT and CDR2 as FRNRAP. V was shortened by 1 base and J by 4 bases, with 8 bases between the two germline ends. The CDR3 has 14 residues. The CDR3 DNA follows: TGTGCTAGTGGTTTGGGACAGTTATACAATGAGCAGTTCTTC. Translation: CASGLGQLYNEQFF.

This clonotype was detected many times. V usage is TRBV4-1 and J usage is TRBJ1-5; TRBD1 is a possible D gene (6 bases). V shed 0 bases and J shed 0 bases, with 15 bases lying between them. This CDR3 is built from 18 residues. Germline values: CDR1 MGHRA, CDR2 YSYEKL. This CDR3 is CASSQELGAGYSNQPQHF. The CDR3 DNA reads TGCGCCAGCAGCCAAGAGCTGGGGGCCGGTTATAGCAATCAGCCCCAGCATTTT.

In this sample, this clonotype turned up many times. The gene calls are TRBV2 and TRBJ1-6, with D possibly TRBD1 on 6 matching bases. V was shortened by 7 bases and J by 9 bases, with 19 bases between the two germline ends. Germline V gene lookup returns CDR1 SNHLY and CDR2 FYNNEI. The CDR3 is 15 amino acids. The CDR3: CASTALQGVISPLHF. The CDR3 DNA reads TGTGCCAGCACTGCCCTACAGGGAGTGATTTCACCCCTCCACTTT. The full variable domain, rest sourced from reference TRBV2 and TRBJ1-6, is EPEVTQTPSHQVTQMGQEVILRCVPISNHLYFYWYRQILGQKVEFLVSFYNNEISEKSEIFDDQFSVERPDGSNFTLKIRSTKLEDSAMYFCASTALQGVISPLHFGNGTRLTVT.

This clonotype was observed at least ten times. The chain links TRBV24-1 to TRBJ1-2; D call uncertain. V was trimmed by 2 bases and J by 6 bases, leaving 12 bases between them. Germline lookup yields CDR1 KGHDR and CDR2 SFDVKD. This CDR3 has 14 amino acids. The CDR3 region is CATSDSRTGDGYTF. DNA of the CDR3: TGTGCCACCAGTGATTCCCGGACCGGGGATGGCTACACCTTC.

This clonotype has only one observation. The chain employs TRBV6-1 and TRBJ1-5, with D perhaps matching TRBD1 (5 bases). The germline CDR1 and CDR2 sequences are MNHNS and SASEGT. Trimming cost V 1 base and J 5 bases, with 12 bases left between them. The CDR3 is 15 residues long. The DNA for the CDR3 is TGTGCCAGCAGTGAAGAGGGGCAGGGCTATCAGCCCCAGCATTTT. Encoded protein: CASSEEGQGYQPQHF.

This clonotype appeared many times. The chain uses TRBV3-1 and TRBJ2-5; D is ambiguous. Trimming pared 8 bases from V and 5 bases from J, leaving 12 bases between. The germline CDR1 and CDR2 sequences are LGHDT and YNNKEL (reference sequence). This CDR3 is 12 amino acids long. The DNA of the CDR3 is TGTGCCAGCGGAAAGGAAGCCGAGACCCAGTACTTC. Its translation is CASGKEAETQYF.